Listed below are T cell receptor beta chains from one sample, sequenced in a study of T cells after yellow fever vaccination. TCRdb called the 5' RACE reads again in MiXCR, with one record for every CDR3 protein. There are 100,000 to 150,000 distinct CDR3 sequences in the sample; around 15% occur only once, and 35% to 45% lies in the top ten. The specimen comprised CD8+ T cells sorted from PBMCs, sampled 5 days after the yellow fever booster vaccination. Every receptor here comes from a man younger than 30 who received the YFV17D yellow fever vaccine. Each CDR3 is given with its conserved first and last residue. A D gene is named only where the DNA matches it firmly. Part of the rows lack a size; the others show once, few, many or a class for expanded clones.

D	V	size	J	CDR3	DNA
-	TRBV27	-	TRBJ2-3	CASSLYSTRPTDTQYF	TGTGCCAGCAGTTTATATTCGACTCGGCCGACAGATACGCAGTATTTT
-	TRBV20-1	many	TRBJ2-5	CSARGGGAQETQYF	TGCAGTGCTAGAGGTGGGGGGGCACAAGAGACCCAGTACTTC
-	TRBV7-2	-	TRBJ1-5	CASSSLPAGGGQPQHF	TGTGCCAGCAGCTCCCTACCGGCGGGCGGCGGTCAGCCCCAGCATTTT
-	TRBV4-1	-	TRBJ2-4	CASSPEYQGGKNIQYF	TGCGCCAGCAGCCCAGAGTACCAGGGAGGCAAAAACATTCAGTACTTC
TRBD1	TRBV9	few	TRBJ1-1	CASSVGGDSSEAFF	TGTGCCAGCAGCGTAGGGGGGGACAGCTCTGAAGCTTTCTTT
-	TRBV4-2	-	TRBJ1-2	CASSQDFGDRYGYTF	TGTGCCAGCAGCCAAGATTTCGGGGATCGGTATGGCTACACCTTC
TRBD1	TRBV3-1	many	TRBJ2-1	CASSPSTGVAGNEQFF	TGTGCCAGCAGCCCCTCGACAGGGGTCGCCGGAAATGAGCAGTTCTTC
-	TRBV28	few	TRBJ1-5	CASSLSSPGEGNQPQHF	TGTGCCAGCAGTTTATCTTCCCCAGGGGAGGGCAATCAGCCCCAGCATTTT
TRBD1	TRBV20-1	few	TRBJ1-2	CSDNLDRVDGYTF	TGCAGTGATAATTTAGACAGGGTGGATGGCTACACCTTC
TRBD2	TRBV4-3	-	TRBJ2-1	CASSQVLGGGPNEQFF	TGCGCCAGCAGCCAGGTTCTGGGCGGGGGGCCCAATGAGCAGTTCTTC
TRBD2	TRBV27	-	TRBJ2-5	CASRISGAKQGTQYF	TGTGCCAGCCGAATTAGCGGGGCGAAGCAGGGGACCCAGTACTTC
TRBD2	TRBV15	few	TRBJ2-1	CATSRGGTSGNEQFF	TGTGCCACCAGCAGAGGCGGGACTAGCGGGAATGAGCAGTTCTTC
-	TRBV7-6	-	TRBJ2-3	CASSSPTGFSTDTQYF	TGTGCCAGCAGCTCCCCGACAGGTTTTAGCACAGATACGCAGTATTTT
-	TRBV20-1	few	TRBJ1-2	CSASRVLYGYTF	TGCAGTGCTAGTCGGGTACTCTATGGCTACACCTTC
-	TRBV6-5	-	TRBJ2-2	CASSYNSLTGTGELFF	TGTGCCAGCAGTTACAACTCGTTGACAGGCACCGGGGAGCTGTTTTTT
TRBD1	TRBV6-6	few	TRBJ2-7	CASSYDRGRYEQYF	TGTGCCAGCAGTTACGACAGGGGTCGCTACGAGCAGTACTTC
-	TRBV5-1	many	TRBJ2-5	CASTPWDFQETQYF	TGCGCCAGCACCCCTTGGGACTTCCAAGAGACCCAGTACTTC
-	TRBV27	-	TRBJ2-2	CASWRGKLFF	TGTGCCAGCTGGCGGGGCAAGCTGTTTTTT
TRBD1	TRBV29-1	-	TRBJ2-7	CSVVGGQGDEQYF	TGCAGCGTTGTTGGGGGACAGGGGGACGAGCAGTACTTC
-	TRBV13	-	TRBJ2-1	CASGRGEQFF	TGTGCCAGCGGAAGGGGTGAGCAGTTCTTC
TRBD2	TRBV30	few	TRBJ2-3	CAWTLADRTDTQYF	TGTGCCTGGACCCTAGCGGACCGCACAGATACGCAGTATTTT
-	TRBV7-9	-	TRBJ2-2	CASSGAAGELFF	TGTGCCAGCAGTGGGGCTGCCGGGGAGCTGTTTTTT
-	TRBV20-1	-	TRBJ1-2	CSARDSRGYTF	TGCAGTGCTAGAGATTCGCGGGGCTACACCTTC